This T cell receptor (beta chain) was obtained from a study of T-cell reconstitution after alpha-beta-depleted transplantation in children (dated by TCRdb to the mid-2010s). Background on the whole study: Using TCR repertoire profiling, the study followed T-cell immune reconstitution in a quantitative way in children after TCRalphabeta/CD19-depleted allogeneic hematopoietic cell transplantation.

The CDR3, from cysteine to phenylalanine, totals 18 residues. Kept here is only the CDR3 DNA, which spans 54 bases and is read in frame from base 1. Between the V and J ends, shortened by 3 bases and 7 bases respectively, the junction contains 29 bases. As encoded in the germline V gene, CDR1 is SGDLS while CDR2 is YYNGEE. For this clonotype: The clone's antigen remains unknown. Nothing much larger sits one base from this clone, and base qualities are not available.

Library preparation was by PCR. For sequencing, an Illumina HiSeq 2500 was employed. To normalize quantification of the TCRbeta repertoire, the TCR libraries were built with molecular barcoding that relied on unique molecular identifiers. TCRdb reanalyzed the raw reads on its own, using fastp at Q25 for trimming and MiXCR for clone calling, and kept in-frame beta chains. Identical CDR3 proteins give one entry, which carries the most common genes and DNA. The sample table records a few hundred thousand distinct CDR3 sequences; about 9.4% of these occur just once. The top ten constitute about 2.3% of the sample.

The sequence joins TRBV9 to TRBJ2-7; the D region possibly corresponds to TRBD2 (5 bases align). Sequenced material: PBMCs from the stem cell graft donor, taken from the stem cell graft. The source of this sequence is a human donor who donated a stem cell graft to a child with acute lymphoblastic leukemia. The sequence in DNA is TGTGCCAGCAGCGAAGCCCCCTTCCAGATTGAGGGTTCGGGGGAGCAGTACTTC. Translation gives CASSEAPFQIEGSGEQYF.